This entry describes one T cell receptor (beta chain). Study processing details: Estimates of nucleated cell counts were drawn from the amplification of reference gene primers. Clones were sequenced by immunoSEQ multiplex PCR, and TCRdb holds only the in-frame ones, with some missing. V and J calls and clone size are copied from that table; D and trimming were computed from the DNA. Counted here are just over 650,000 clones, around 90% occurring once; the ten biggest clones make up about 0.24%. This sample is part of a study of blood T cell repertoires in COVID-19. The CDR3 runs 16 residues. The ends lost 1 base at V and 0 bases at J; junction bases unmatched: 5. Germline values: CDR1 MDHEN, CDR2 SYDVKM.

The chain uses TRBV28 and TRBJ1-1, with TRBD1 matching over 7 bases. The sequenced sample consisted of peripheral blood. The clonotype comes from a woman between 18 and 29 years old with acute or convalescent COVID-19. The CDR3 bases are TGTGCCAGCAGTTTATTAGGGGGCCCCCTGAACACTGAAGCTTTCTTT. Residues: CASSLLGGPLNTEAFF.